A single TCR beta chain is shown here with its context. Its antigen is currently unknown. Sample time point: sample taken at primary tumor resection. Whole RNA, isolated from tumor, nontumor lung or frozen PBMC, was sequenced without prior sorting. Samples were donated by 72 untreated early-stage non-small cell lung cancer patients. This record comes from a study of spatial heterogeneity in lung cancer. About the study: Alpha-chain detections were consistently fewer than beta-chain detections among the sequences.

TCRdb re-derived calls from the 5' RACE reads in MiXCR, one entry per CDR3 protein. The data hold tens of thousands of distinct CDR3 sequences, with 15% to 25% observed a single time. General study results and limits: Blood contained ubiquitous expanded tumor TCRs more at resection than at follow-up.

This sequence originates from a male donor with early-stage non-small cell lung cancer. This specimen consisted of PBMCs, obtained at surgery.

The CDR3 reads CASSLAMAGTDTQYF. As DNA, the CDR3 is TGCGCCAGCAGCTTGGCCATGGCGGGTACAGATACGCAGTATTTT. This chain joins TRBV5-1 and TRBJ2-3; possibly TRBD2 for D (5 bases). Germline-derived CDR1 and CDR2 are SGHRS and YFSETQ. The CDR3 loop spans 15 amino acids. Between the trimmed V and J ends, which lost 0 bases and 3 bases, there was a span of 11 bases.